Shown below are 28 T cell receptor beta chains from a single sample sequenced in a study of T cells in Graves' hyperthyroidism and ophthalmopathy. The TCR beta CDR3 regions underwent amplification using RNA transcripts as the source. In the first-round RT-PCR of the TCR CDR3, the HTBI primer set was used. TCRdb reprocessed the multiplex PCR reads with MiXCR, giving one entry per CDR3 protein. Of approximately 430,000 distinct CDR3 sequences listed, around a sixth are singletons. Sample: blood. The receptor set was obtained from a woman aged 18-30 years with Graves' hyperthyroidism.

V usage is TRBV2 and J usage is TRBJ1-2; 8 nucleotides agree with TRBD1. The CDR3 loop spans 15 amino acids. Losses at the gene ends were 4 bases for V and 4 bases for J; bases not matched to a gene: 8. Germline assignment: CDR1 SNHLY and CDR2 FYNNEI. The CDR3 here is CASSAGQGSGYGYTF. The DNA for the CDR3 is TGTGCCAGCAGTGCCGGACAGGGTTCGGGCTATGGCTACACCTTC.

This clonotype was recorded many times. The genes are TRBV5-1 and TRBJ1-6; TRBD1 matches 9 bases. J gave up 7 bases and V 2 bases, and 7 bases lay outside the gene matches. Germline CDR1 is SGHRS and CDR2 is YFSETQ. There are 16 residues in the CDR3. The CDR3 region is CASSFFPGTGNSPLHF. The DNA for the CDR3 is TGCGCCAGCAGCTTCTTTCCTGGGACAGGGAATTCACCCCTCCACTTT.

This clonotype was counted at least ten times. The chain recombines TRBV7-9 with TRBJ2-5; 16 bases are shared with TRBD2. This CDR3 contains 18 residues. The ends lost 6 bases at V and 3 bases at J; junction bases unmatched: 10. Per germline, CDR1 SEHNR and CDR2 FQNEAQ (reference sequence). This chain's CDR3 is CASRSPGLAGGKEETQYF. The DNA for the CDR3 is TGTGCCAGCAGATCCCCGGGACTAGCGGGAGGGAAAGAAGAGACCCAGTACTTC.

CDR3 sequence reads: CAISAGAADIQYF. CDR3 coding DNA: TGTGCCATCAGCGCTGGGGCTGCGGACATTCAGTACTTC. J is TRBJ2-4 and V is TRBV10-3; D is possibly TRBD1 (5 bases). Germline CDR1 reads ENHRY; CDR2 reads SYGVKD. V was pared by 6 bases and J by 8 bases, with 14 bases between. The CDR3 has 13 amino acids.

A word on this clonotype: This may be a read error: a much more frequent sequence differs by one nucleotide. The gene calls are TRBV7-9 and TRBJ2-4, with 7 bases aligning to TRBD1. Per germline, CDR1 SEHNR and CDR2 FQNEAQ (reference sequence). The CDR3 sequence is 14 residues long. The CDR3 DNA reads TGTGCCAGCAGCGTCGGGACAGTCAAAAGCATTCAGTACTTC. Translation gives CASSVGTVKSIQYF.

This clonotype was observed many times. The chain joins TRBV12-3 or TRBV12-4 to TRBJ1-5, with 8 bases aligning to TRBD1. The V segment lost 5 bases and the J segment 0 bases; nucleotides outside the gene matches: 18. There are 20 residues in the CDR3. The CDR3 DNA sequence: TGTGCCAGCAGTCCAAACGCCGGACAGGGTCCCCGGTATAGCAATCAGCCCCAGCATTTT. This gives the protein CASSPNAGQGPRYSNQPQHF.

In its sample, this clonotype was seen many times. J is TRBJ1-1 and V is TRBV18, with D possibly being TRBD1 (5 bases). Germline CDR1 and CDR2: KGHSH and LQKENI. The CDR3 sequence is 14 residues long. V shed 2 bases and J shed 6 bases, with 13 bases lying between them. CDR3: CASSPNLRDAEAFF. CDR3 in DNA: TGTGCCAGCTCACCAAATCTCAGGGATGCTGAAGCTTTCTTT.

At least ten counts were recorded for this clonotype. The chain recombines TRBV12-3 or TRBV12-4 with TRBJ2-1; 8 positions agree with TRBD2. V gave up 4 bases and J gave up 10 bases; unmatched junction bases: 6. This CDR3 has 13 residues. The CDR3 nucleotides read TGTGCCAGCAGTTCAACTAGCGGAGGCGAGCAGTTCTTC. It codes for CASSSTSGGEQFF.

The sample holds a few counts of this clonotype. The chain links TRBV19 to TRBJ2-3; the D is unclear. Germline CDR1 is LNHDA and CDR2 is SQIVND (reference sequence). The length of the CDR3 is 16 residues. The ends were cut back, 3 bases at V and 7 bases at J, with 20 bases in the middle. The CDR3 reads CASSIETGHLVYTQYF. Written as DNA, the CDR3 is TGTGCCAGTAGTATCGAGACTGGCCACCTCGTATATACGCAGTATTTT.

Many counts were recorded for this clonotype. The genes are TRBV27 and TRBJ2-3, with a weak D call TRBD2 (6 bases). The CDR3 length is 14 residues. V was shortened by 7 bases and J by 2 bases, with 13 bases between the two germline ends. Germline assignment: CDR1 MNHEY and CDR2 SMNVEV (reference sequence). CDR3 in amino acids: CASNPTGVTDTQYF. CDR3 sequence (DNA): TGTGCCAGCAACCCGACGGGGGTCACAGATACGCAGTATTTT.

The V and J genes are TRBV12-3 or TRBV12-4 and TRBJ1-2, with 8 bases fitting TRBD1. The CDR3 loop spans 18 amino acids. Unmatched junction bases numbered 19, after V lost 5 bases and J lost 5 bases. The CDR3 here is CASSPPTGTGHHLYGYTF. The CDR3 DNA follows: TGTGCCAGCAGTCCCCCCACCGGGACAGGACATCATTTGTATGGCTACACCTTC.

This clonotype was seen at least ten times. The chain carries TRBV27 and TRBJ2-1; a weak D match, TRBD2 (6 bases). CDR1 and CDR2 from the germline V gene are MNHEY and SMNVEV (reference sequence). This CDR3 region has 13 residues. Trimming shortened V by 5 bases and J by 7 bases, and 12 bases separated the two germline ends. The CDR3 sequence: CASSTASENEQFF. The CDR3 coding sequence is TGTGCCAGCAGTACTGCTAGCGAAAATGAGCAGTTCTTC.

The table lists this clonotype with many counts. The CDR3 sequence: CAISESGEDRGTYEQYF. CDR3 nucleotide sequence: TGTGCCATCAGTGAGTCGGGGGAGGACAGGGGAACCTACGAGCAGTACTTC. The chain employs TRBV10-3 and TRBJ2-7; 9 bases agree with TRBD1. CDR3 length: 17 residues. The V gene end was trimmed by 0 bases and the J gene end by 2 bases; junction bases not matched to a gene: 8. Germline V gene data show CDR1 as ENHRY and CDR2 as SYGVKD.

This clonotype appeared many times. V usage is TRBV6-1 and J usage is TRBJ2-3; D remains unclear. V gave up 5 bases and J gave up 4 bases, with 13 bases separating them. CDR1 MNHNS and CDR2 SASEGT come from the germline V gene. CDR3 length: 14 amino acids. The CDR3 loop reads CASSTHRKSDTQYF. CDR3 in DNA: TGTGCCAGCAGTACCCATAGGAAATCAGATACGCAGTATTTT.

This clonotype was recorded many times. V and J are TRBV5-1 and TRBJ1-1, with TRBD1 identical over 8 bases. The length of the CDR3 is 14 residues. Unmatched junction bases numbered 7, after V lost 4 bases and J lost 5 bases. Germline V gives CDR1 SGHRS, CDR2 YFSETQ. As DNA, the CDR3 is TGCGCCAGCAGCCTCGGACAGGGTAGGACTGAAGCTTTCTTT. Its translation is CASSLGQGRTEAFF.

This clonotype was counted at least ten times. This rearrangement joins TRBV6-2 or TRBV6-3 to TRBJ2-3; 10 bases map to TRBD2. Trimming took 10 bases from V and 6 from J; bases not matched to a gene: 7. The CDR3 is 13 amino acids. Germline CDR1 MNHEY, CDR2 SVGEGT. The CDR3 is CAIERGGEDTQYF. The CDR3 DNA reads TGTGCCATCGAGCGGGGGGGCGAGGATACGCAGTATTTT.

For this clonotype: One end of the junction fails to match germline, which may point to a read error. This chain connects TRBV20-1 to TRBJ2-3, with 11 bases fitting TRBD2. The germline V gene has CDR1 DFQATT and CDR2 SNEGSKA (reference sequence). There are 15 residues in the CDR3. The CDR3 loop reads CSASETSGVSDTHYF. As DNA, the CDR3 is TGCAGTGCTAGTGAGACTAGCGGGGTGTCGGATACGCACTATTTT.

Many counts were recorded for this clonotype. The chain recombines TRBV3-1 with TRBJ2-2; 9 bases align to TRBD2. The V segment lost 0 bases and the J segment 7 bases; nucleotides outside the gene matches: 12. The V gene's germline CDR1 is LGHDT and CDR2 YNNKEL (reference sequence). The length of the CDR3 is 18 residues. The CDR3: CASSQERSKRGAGGELFF. In DNA form, the CDR3 reads TGTGCCAGCAGCCAAGAGAGGTCGAAGCGGGGGGCAGGCGGGGAGCTGTTTTTT.

The sample holds a few counts of this clonotype. Since no conserved phenylalanine or tryptophan closes the CDR3, a read error is the likely cause. The chain is built from TRBV12-3 or TRBV12-4 and TRBJ1-2, with unresolved D. The CDR3 has 13 residues. Trimming pared 5 bases from V and 2 bases from J, leaving 9 bases between. The CDR3 reads CASSPGRNYGYTL. CDR3 sequence (DNA): TGTGCCAGCAGTCCGGGCAGAAACTATGGCTACACCCTC.

The sample holds many counts of this clonotype. The V gene is TRBV15, the J gene TRBJ2-2, with D maybe TRBD2 (5 bases). In germline, CDR1 is LNHNV, CDR2 YYDKDF (reference sequence). V lost 0 bases to trimming and J lost 7 bases, with 9 bases between them. The CDR3 extends over 14 amino acids. This CDR3 reads CATSRDLGDGELFF. The CDR3 nucleotides read TGTGCCACCAGCAGAGATCTGGGAGACGGGGAGCTGTTTTTT. Supplemented by reference TRBV15 and TRBJ2-2, the full variable domain reads DAMVIQNPRYQVTQFGKPVTLSCSQTLNHNVMYWYQQKSSQAPKLLFHYYDKDFNNEADTPDNFQSRRPNTSFCFLDIRSPGLGDTAMYLCATSRDLGDGELFFGEGSRLTVL.

This clonotype was observed many times. This sequence joins TRBV19 and TRBJ1-1; D gene uncertain. The CDR3 is 13 amino acids. Trimming left V 3 bases short and J 0 bases short, with 5 bases between. CDR1 and CDR2 from the germline V gene are LNHDA and SQIVND (reference sequence). CDR3 in DNA: TGTGCCAGTAGTATTACACTGAACACTGAAGCTTTCTTT. This gives the protein CASSITLNTEAFF.

This clonotype was counted only a few times. The chain links TRBV7-9 to TRBJ1-2, with 9 bases identical to TRBD1. This CDR3 region has 17 residues. The V segment lost 5 bases and the J segment 5 bases; nucleotides outside the gene matches: 15. CDR1 is SEHNR, CDR2 FQNEAQ, per germline (reference sequence). The CDR3 DNA reads as TGTGCCAGCAGCCCCTTAGGACAGGGGTCAAAACTTTATGGCTACACCTTC. Translation: CASSPLGQGSKLYGYTF.

The chain is built from TRBV28 and TRBJ2-7, with 10 bases aligning to TRBD1. The J segment lost 5 bases and the V segment lost 7 bases, leaving 5 bases of the junction unmatched. Per the germline V gene, CDR1 is MDHEN and CDR2 is SYDVKM. This CDR3 comprises 13 residues. The CDR3 is CASTGQGIDEQYF. DNA of the CDR3: TGTGCCAGCACGGGACAGGGGATTGACGAGCAGTACTTC.

In this sample, this clonotype turned up a few times. The chain is built from TRBV5-1 and TRBJ2-7; D gene unclear. Germline V CDR1 and CDR2: SGHRS, YFSETQ. Trimming removed 2 bases at V and 2 bases at J, with 14 bases between. The CDR3 totals 15 residues. The CDR3: CASSLGNSIPYEQYF. CDR3 coding DNA: TGCGCCAGCAGCTTAGGTAACTCCATTCCCTACGAGCAGTACTTC.

In this sample, this clonotype turned up many times. The rearrangement joins TRBV2 to TRBJ1-6, with D tentatively TRBD1 (6 bases). Germline V lookup: CDR1 SNHLY, CDR2 FYNNEI. V was shortened by 4 bases and J by 10 bases, with 17 bases between the two germline ends. The CDR3 totals 15 residues. The CDR3 loop is CASSVTDSFSSPLHF. The CDR3 DNA reads TGTGCCAGCAGTGTTACGGACAGCTTTTCCTCACCCCTCCACTTT.

The chain uses TRBV12-3 or TRBV12-4 and TRBJ1-1, with TRBD1 as a possible D gene (6 bases). The ends were cut back, 6 bases at V and 5 bases at J, with 16 bases in the middle. This CDR3 has 14 residues. CDR3: CASRVSGGGTEAFF. For the CDR3, the DNA is TGTGCCAGCAGGGTGAGTGGAGGGGGGACTGAAGCTTTCTTT.

This chain joins TRBV5-1 and TRBJ1-4, with a possible D match to TRBD1 (6 bases). Trimming removed 4 bases at V and 0 bases at J, with 13 bases between. Per germline, CDR1 SGHRS and CDR2 YFSETQ. The CDR3 is 16 amino acids. DNA for the CDR3: TGCGCCAGCAGCGTAACAGGGAGCCCAACTAATGAAAAACTGTTTTTT. It is translated as CASSVTGSPTNEKLFF.

In its sample, this clonotype was seen a few times. The genes are TRBV7-3 and TRBJ1-2, with D possibly being TRBD1 (6 bases). The V end lost 5 bases, the J end lost 7 bases, and 14 bases lay between the germline ends. CDR1 SGHTA and CDR2 FQGTGA come from the germline V gene. There are 13 residues in the CDR3. The CDR3 DNA is TGTGCCAGCAGCCCAGGAGGGGGGGGTGGCTACACCTTC. It is translated as CASSPGGGGGYTF.